This TCR beta chain originates from a study of T-cell reconstitution after alpha-beta-depleted transplantation in children (dated by TCRdb to about 2016). The study in broad terms: Using TCR repertoire profiling, the study followed T-cell immune reconstitution in a quantitative way in children after TCRalphabeta/CD19-depleted allogeneic hematopoietic cell transplantation. What the research found in general, with its limitations: In some patients, the high TCRbeta diversity seen at day 60 was put down to recipient T cells and intrathymic progenitors that had survived conditioning. Over the following months the frequencies of hyperexpanded clones went down, and after one year T-cell counts and TCRbeta diversity were mostly credited to newly produced T cells. About two months after transplant, the apparently early recovery of alphabetaT-cell counts reportedly depended on just several hundred clones that had expanded rapidly and came from non-depleted graft cells.

Sample treatment or condition, as interpreted from the label and publication: allogeneic hematopoietic cell transplantation with graft depleted of TCRalphabeta T cells and CD19 B cells. Transplant recipients were children who received TCRalphabeta/CD19-depleted allogeneic hematopoietic cell grafts. This clonotype was detected only a few times. Its binding antigen is unknown. Base qualities are not recorded, but no much larger clone differs from it by a single base. To prepare the library, PCR was applied. Sequencing took place on an Illumina HiSeq 2500. Molecular barcoding was employed in the preparation of TCR libraries, with unique molecular identifiers being used to normalize TCRbeta repertoire quantification. TCRdb took the public reads, trimmed them with fastp at Q25, ran MiXCR for clone calling and kept in-frame beta chains. Every distinct CDR3 protein forms one entry, paired with its most common genes and DNA. The sample contains 130,000 or so distinct CDR3 sequences, roughly 9.7% of them found a single time. The ten largest account for less than 25% of the sample.

From the germline V gene, CDR1 is SGHTA and CDR2 is FQGNSA. Inclusive of the bounding cysteine and phenylalanine, the CDR3 is 15 residues long. Just the 45-base CDR3 DNA is kept, in frame starting at base 1. Cut back by 0 bases and 6 bases, the V and J ends lie 14 bases apart. Rearrangement joined TRBV7-2 to TRBJ1-2, with the D gene uncertain. The source is a girl under three years old who had a stem cell transplant for combined immunodeficiency, so the T cells may come from the graft donor. Sequencing was performed on PBMCs, mostly from graft donor cells, taken 180 days after TCRalphabeta/CD19-depleted stem cell transplant. CDR3 reads: CASSLAVPGIDGYTF. The DNA sequence follows: TGTGCCAGCAGCTTAGCTGTACCCGGAATCGATGGCTACACCTTC. Reference TRBV7-2 and TRBJ1-2 proteins supply the regions before and after the CDR3; the full variable domain is: GAGVSQSPSNKVTEKGKDVELRCDPISGHTALYWYRQSLGQGLEFLIYFQGNSAPDKSGLPSDRFSAERTGGSVSTLTIQRTQQEDSAVYLCASSLAVPGIDGYTFGSGTRLTVV.